This TCR beta chain appears in the sequencing data of a study of T cell responses to AZD1222 COVID-19 vaccine. Whole-study findings and limits: Spike-wide vaccine-associated CD4 TCRs dominated at 160-218 and 743-854. Repertoires were obtained only post-peak T cell response. Of the AZD1222 recipients, only six were seropositive at baseline.

About this clone: Its specificity is unknown.

Assay used: immunoSEQ multiplex PCR; TCRdb lists only in-frame clones, some missing. The top ten hold around 12% of the sample, which has about 140,000 clones, more than 85% seen once. This CDR3 comprises 12 residues. Germline assignment: CDR1 SQVTM and CDR2 ANQGSEA. The germline V and J ends were trimmed by 5 bases and 2 bases, with 9 bases remaining between them. V usage is TRBV29-1 and J usage is TRBJ1-1, with a weak D call TRBD1 (6 bases). The sample was peripheral blood, taken after recovery from COVID-19. This sequence was found in an adult who had recovered from COVID-19. CDR3 region: CSVSQGNTEAFF. For the CDR3, the DNA is TGCAGCGTTTCACAGGGAAACACTGAAGCTTTCTTT.